This paragraph reports one T cell receptor beta chain. The CDR3 regions of TCR beta were amplified from RNA transcripts. TCR CDR3 regions were first amplified by RT-PCR with HTBI primers. TCRdb re-derived calls from the multiplex PCR reads in MiXCR, one entry per CDR3 protein. The sample consists of about 530,000 distinct CDR3 sequences, approximately 17% of them appearing once. The data were taken from a study of T cells in Graves' hyperthyroidism and ophthalmopathy. Germline CDR1 and CDR2: LGHNA and YNFKEQ. The CDR3 extends over 14 amino acids. The V end was cut by 5 bases, the J end by 0 bases, with 11 bases between.

The source of this sequence is a woman aged 18-29 years with Graves' ophthalmopathy. The rearrangement uses TRBV4-2 and TRBJ2-7; no clear D gene. Input material: blood. The CDR3 region has the DNA TGTGCCAGCAGCTCATGGGCTAACTCCTACGAGCAGTACTTC. Residues: CASSSWANSYEQYF.